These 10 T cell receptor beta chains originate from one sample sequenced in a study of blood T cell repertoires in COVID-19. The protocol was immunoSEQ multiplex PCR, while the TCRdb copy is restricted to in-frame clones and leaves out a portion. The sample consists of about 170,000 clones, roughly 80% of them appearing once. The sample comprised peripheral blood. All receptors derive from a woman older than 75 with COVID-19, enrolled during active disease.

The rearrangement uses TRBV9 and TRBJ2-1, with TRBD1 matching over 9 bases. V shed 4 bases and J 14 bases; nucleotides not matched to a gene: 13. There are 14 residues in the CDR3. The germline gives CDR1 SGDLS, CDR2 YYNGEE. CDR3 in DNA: TGTGCCAGCAGCTCAGAGCCGGGACAGGGATGGGAGTTCTTC. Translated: CASSSEPGQGWEFF.

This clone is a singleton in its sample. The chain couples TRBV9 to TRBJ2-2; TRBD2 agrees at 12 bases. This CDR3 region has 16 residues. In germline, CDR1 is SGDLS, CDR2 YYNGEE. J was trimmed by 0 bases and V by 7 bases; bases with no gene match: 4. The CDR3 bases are TGTGCCAGCGCCCGGACTAGCGGGGCGAACACCGGGGAGCTGTTTTTT. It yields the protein CASARTSGANTGELFF.

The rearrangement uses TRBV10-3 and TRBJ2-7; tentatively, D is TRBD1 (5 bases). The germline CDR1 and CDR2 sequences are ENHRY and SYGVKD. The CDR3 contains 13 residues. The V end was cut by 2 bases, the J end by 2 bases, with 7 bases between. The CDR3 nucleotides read TGTGCCATCAGTGAGGCCAGGGCCTACGAGCAGTACTTC. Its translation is CAISEARAYEQYF.

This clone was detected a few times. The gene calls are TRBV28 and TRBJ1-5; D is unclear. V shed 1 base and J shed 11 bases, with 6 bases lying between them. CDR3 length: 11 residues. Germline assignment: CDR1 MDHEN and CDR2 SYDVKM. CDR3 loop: CASSLSQAQHF. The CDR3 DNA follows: TGTGCCAGCAGTTTATCCCAGGCCCAGCATTTT.

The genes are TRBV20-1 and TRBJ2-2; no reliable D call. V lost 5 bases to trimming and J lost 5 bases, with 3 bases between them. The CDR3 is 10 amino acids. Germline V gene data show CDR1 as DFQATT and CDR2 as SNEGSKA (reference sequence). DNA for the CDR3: TGCAGTGCTCTGACCGGGGAGCTGTTTTTT. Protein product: CSALTGELFF.

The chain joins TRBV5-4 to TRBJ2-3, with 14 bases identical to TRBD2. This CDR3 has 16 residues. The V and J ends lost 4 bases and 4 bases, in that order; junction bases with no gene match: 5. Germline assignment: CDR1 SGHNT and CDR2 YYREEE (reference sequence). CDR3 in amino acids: CASSIRLAGGADTQYF. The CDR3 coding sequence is TGTGCCAGCAGCATACGACTAGCGGGAGGGGCAGATACGCAGTATTTT. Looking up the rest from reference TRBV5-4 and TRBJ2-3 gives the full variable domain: ETGVTQSPTHLIKTRGQQVTLRCSSQSGHNTVSWYQQALGQGPQFIFQYYREEENGRGNFPPRFSGLQFPNYSSELNVNALELDDSALYLCASSIRLAGGADTQYFGPGTRLTVL.

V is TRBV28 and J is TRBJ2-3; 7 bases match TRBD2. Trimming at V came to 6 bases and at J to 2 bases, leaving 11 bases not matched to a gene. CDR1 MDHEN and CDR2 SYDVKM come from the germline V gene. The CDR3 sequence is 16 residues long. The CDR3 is CASRGRERTNTDTQYF. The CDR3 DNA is TGTGCCAGCAGGGGGCGGGAGCGGACAAACACAGATACGCAGTATTTT. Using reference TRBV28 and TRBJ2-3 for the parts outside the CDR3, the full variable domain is DVKVTQSSRYLVKRTGEKVFLECVQDMDHENMFWYRQDPGLGLRLIYFSYDVKMKEKGDIPEGYSVSREKKERFSLILESASTNQTSMYLCASRGRERTNTDTQYFGPGTRLTVL.

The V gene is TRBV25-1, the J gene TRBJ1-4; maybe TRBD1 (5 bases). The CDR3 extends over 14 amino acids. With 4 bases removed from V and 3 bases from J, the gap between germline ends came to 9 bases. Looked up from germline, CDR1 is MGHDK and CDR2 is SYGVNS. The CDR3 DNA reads TGTGCCAGCAGTGTGGGGGGTTCTAATGAAAAACTGTTTTTT. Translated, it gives CASSVGGSNEKLFF.

This chain's CDR3 is CASSLNTGVDEQYF. CDR3 DNA sequence: TGTGCCAGTAGTCTCAACACAGGGGTTGACGAGCAGTACTTC. The V call is TRBV19, the J call TRBJ2-7, with 7 bases lining up with TRBD1. The germline CDR1 and CDR2 sequences are LNHDA and SQIVND (reference sequence). The CDR3 consists of 14 residues. The V segment lost 5 bases and the J segment 5 bases; nucleotides outside the gene matches: 9.

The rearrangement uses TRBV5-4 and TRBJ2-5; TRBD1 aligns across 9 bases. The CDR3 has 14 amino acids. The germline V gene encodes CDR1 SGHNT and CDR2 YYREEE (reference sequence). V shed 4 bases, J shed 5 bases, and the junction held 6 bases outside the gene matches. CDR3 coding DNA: TGTGCCAGCAGCGCAACAGGGGGCAGGGAGACCCAGTACTTC. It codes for CASSATGGRETQYF.